The T cell receptor (beta chain) under discussion was sequenced for a study of T cells in Graves' hyperthyroidism and ophthalmopathy (dated 2019 in TCRdb). Some background on the complete study: Peripheral blood was collected at initial diagnosis, before any treatment. An independent validation cohort of under 20 hyperthyroidism patients and approximately 15 patients who later progressed to ophthalmopathy tested prospective prediction of ophthalmopathy. The 90 to 100 discovery patients were randomly split 7:3 into training and test sets. The paper describes TCR Vbeta CDR3 sequencing of around 140 peripheral blood samples, made up of 43 ophthalmopathy patients, more than 70 hyperthyroidism patients and around 17 progressor patients. After blood sampling, hyperthyroidism patients were treated with methimazole at a starting dose of 30 mg daily, and ophthalmopathy patients were treated with high-dose intravenous methylprednisolone. To identify distinguishing TCR V-J signatures, a discovery cohort of 95 to 100 patients was used, comprising 43 with Graves' ophthalmopathy and roughly 60 with stable Graves' hyperthyroidism. The study also compared thyroid tissue and blood T-cell repertoires from several Graves' hyperthyroidism patients.

What the work shows at the level of the full study, not this receptor alone: Ophthalmopathy was separated from stable hyperthyroidism by a 13 V-J signature model, with 85% to 90% sensitivity and approximately 81% specificity obtained in cross-validation and 80%/75% obtained in testing. Blood samples also contained most of the expanded thyroid clonotypes (frequency above 0.001), which suggests that blood repertoires may reflect thyroid immune responses. In validation, the model predicted progression to ophthalmopathy a median of about 6 months before onset, with roughly 71% sensitivity and roughly 73% specificity. No statistical method was used to set the sample size in advance, and investigators knew the group allocation.

Amplification of TCR beta CDR3 regions was carried out from RNA transcripts. The first round of RT-PCR for the TCR CDR3 was performed with the HTBI primer set and the Qiagen OneStep RT-PCR kit. The libraries were constructed in a second round of multiplex PCR and then size-selected and purified. The libraries were sequenced on an Illumina HiSeq2000 using paired-end 100 bp reads. For the original study's pipeline: SOAPnuke was used to process the raw data, with reads discarded if the reads contained adapters or uncalled bases, had a mean Phred below 15, or lacked an exact constant-primer or identifier match. COPE v1.2.5 was used to merge high-quality paired reads, and clonotypes were defined as unique nucleotide sequences. MiTCR v1.1 was used to align clonotypes to the IMGT TRBV, TRBD and TRBJ reference segments. Only V-J combinations with frequency above 0.0001, covering 99% to 99.2% of repertoires, were analysed. The TCS score was defined as the ratio of F50 (clonal expansion) to E x V (chaos), calculated using BLOSUM62-based TCRdist between CDR3 peptides within each V-J. Welch's t-statistics and random forest reduced around 550 V-J features to 10 to 15, which were used in a naive Bayes classifier (R e1071). Thyroid-blood repertoire similarity was quantified with the Morisita-Horn index. TCRdb redid the processing of the public reads, applying fastp at Q25 and MiXCR, and retained in-frame beta chains. Each CDR3 protein appears once, grouped with its most common genes and DNA. Here the V and J calls rest on TCRdb's processing, not on the authors' analysis. This sample lists hundreds of thousands of distinct CDR3 sequences; roughly 40% were detected once. Of the sample, approximately 10% falls within the top ten clones.

The CDR3, cysteine through phenylalanine, is 13 amino acids long. The entry retains the CDR3 DNA only, 39 bases that are in frame from base 1. Trimming takes 11 bases from V and 6 bases from J, and the germline ends sit 18 bases apart. The germline V gene encodes CDR1 ENHRY and CDR2 SYGVKD. A patient counted as having stable Graves' hyperthyroidism if no progression to ophthalmopathy occurred over 18 months of follow-up. Hyperthyroidism patients were newly diagnosed, had a disease duration of under 2 months, and were aged 18 to 65 years. Exclusion was applied to patients with uncontrolled infections, other autoimmune diseases, pregnancy or lactation. Clinical symptoms, serum thyroxine and TRAb, thyroid ultrasound, and orbital computed tomography formed the basis for the diagnoses. PBMCs were isolated from about 9 ml of fresh peripheral blood by Ficoll-Paque density gradient centrifugation. Trizol reagent was used to extract total RNA, and RNA quality was then checked on an Agilent 2100 Bioanalyzer.

As to this clonotype: Its antigen is currently not known. No much larger clonotype is one base removed from it; base qualities were not supplied.

In this chain, TRBV10-3 is recombined with TRBJ2-3, with TRBD2 perhaps the D gene, on 7 matching bases. This TCR derives from a man aged 18 to 29 with Graves' hyperthyroidism. Specimen: blood. The CDR3 loop reads CASWAGAADTQYF. Here is the DNA: TGTGCCTCCTGGGCGGGGGCCGCCGATACGCAGTATTTT.